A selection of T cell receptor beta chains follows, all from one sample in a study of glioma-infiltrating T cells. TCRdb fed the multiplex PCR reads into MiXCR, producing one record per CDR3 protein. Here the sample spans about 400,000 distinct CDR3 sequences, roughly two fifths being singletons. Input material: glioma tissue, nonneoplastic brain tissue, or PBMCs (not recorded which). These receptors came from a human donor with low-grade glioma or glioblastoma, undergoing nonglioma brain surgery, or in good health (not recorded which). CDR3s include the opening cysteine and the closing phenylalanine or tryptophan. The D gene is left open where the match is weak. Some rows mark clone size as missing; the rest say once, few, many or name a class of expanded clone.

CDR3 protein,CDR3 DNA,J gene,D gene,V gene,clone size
CSELRRDPSTDTQYF,TGCAGCGAACTGCGAAGGGATCCTAGCACAGATACGCAGTATTTT,TRBJ2-3,-,TRBV29-1,-
CASSSHRTSGITYEQYF,TGCGCCAGCAGCTCCCACCGGACTAGCGGGATTACCTACGAGCAGTACTTC,TRBJ2-7,TRBD2,TRBV5-1,-
CAISESGASYNF,TGTGCCATCAGTGAGTCCGGGGCTAGCTACAACTTC,TRBJ1-2,-,TRBV10-3,-
CASSSSGGELYAFF,TGTGCCAGCAGCTCGTCTGGCGGTGAGCTGTATGCTTTCTTT,TRBJ1-1,-,TRBV7-9,many
CASSSAGSYEQYF,TGTGCCAGCAGTTCCGCGGGCAGCTACGAGCAGTACTTC,TRBJ2-7,-,TRBV28,many
CASSTQGSGTEAFF,TGCGCCAGCAGCACCCAGGGTTCTGGGACTGAAGCTTTCTTT,TRBJ1-1,-,TRBV5-1,-
CSAREGLEAQYF,TGCAGTGCTAGAGAGGGGCTAGAGGCGCAGTACTTC,TRBJ2-5,-,TRBV20-1,-
CASSLALVDYGYTF,TGTGCCAGCAGCTTAGCTTTGGTCGACTATGGCTACACCTTC,TRBJ1-2,-,TRBV7-9,-
CSARDRGDPNQPQHF,TGCAGTGCTAGAGATCGGGGGGACCCGAATCAGCCCCAGCATTTT,TRBJ1-5,-,TRBV20-1,many
CASSSRDGFTGTQYF,TGTGCCAGCAGCTCCCGGGACGGGTTCACAGGTACGCAGTATTTT,TRBJ2-3,-,TRBV28,once
CASSLQGTAVYEQYF,TGTGCCAGCAGTTTACAGGGGACAGCGGTCTACGAGCAGTACTTC,TRBJ2-7,TRBD1,TRBV27,many
CASSFLTRVNEQFF,TGTGCCAGCAGTTTCCTGACACGGGTGAATGAGCAGTTCTTC,TRBJ2-1,-,TRBV27,-
CASSLNTRLISYNEQFF,TGTGCCAGCAGTCTAAACACTAGGTTGATCTCCTACAATGAGCAGTTCTTC,TRBJ2-1,-,TRBV6-1,many
CASSGPRGPQETQYF,TGTGCCAGCTCAGGACCTCGGGGCCCCCAAGAGACCCAGTACTTC,TRBJ2-5,-,TRBV18,once
CASSREGTGLGEQYF,TGTGCCAGCAGCCGAGAAGGGACAGGGTTGGGTGAGCAGTACTTC,TRBJ2-7,TRBD1,TRBV28,-
CASRGTGADTQYF,TGTGCCAGCAGAGGAACGGGTGCAGATACGCAGTATTTT,TRBJ2-3,-,TRBV7-9,-
CASSYSTTGPYEQYF,TGTGCCAGCAGTTACTCGACTACGGGGCCCTACGAGCAGTACTTC,TRBJ2-7,-,TRBV6-6,-
CASSPLAGVTYEQYF,TGTGCCAGCTCACCACTAGCGGGGGTTACCTACGAGCAGTACTTC,TRBJ2-7,TRBD2,TRBV18,-
CASSPPGGERSYNEQYF,TGTGCCAGCAGTCCGCCTGGGGGGGAGAGGTCCTACAATGAGCAGTACTTC,TRBJ2-7,TRBD2,TRBV25-1,-
CASSNREPHEQYF,TGTGCCAGCAGCAACAGGGAGCCGCACGAGCAGTACTTC,TRBJ2-7,-,TRBV13,-
CASSPRQGMHGNTIYF,TGCGCCAGCAGCCCCCGACAGGGGATGCATGGAAACACCATATATTTT,TRBJ1-3,TRBD1,TRBV4-1,-
CASSFPYEQYF,TGTGCCAGCAGTTTCCCCTACGAGCAGTACTTC,TRBJ2-7,-,TRBV6-9,many
CASSRGLAGNYEQYF,TGTGCCAGCAGTCGGGGACTAGCGGGAAACTACGAGCAGTACTTC,TRBJ2-7,TRBD2,TRBV6-1,-
CASSERTEQETQYF,TGTGCCAGCAGTGAGAGGACAGAGCAAGAGACCCAGTACTTC,TRBJ2-5,-,TRBV2,-
CATSSSPGLPPGYTF,TGTGCCACCAGCAGTTCACCGGGACTCCCACCGGGCTACACCTTC,TRBJ1-2,-,TRBV15,-
CASSSRDHWNTGELFF,TGTGCCAGCAGCTCGCGGGACCACTGGAACACCGGGGAGCTGTTTTTT,TRBJ2-2,-,TRBV7-6,-
CSAFGRVNEQFF,TGCAGTGCTTTTGGTAGGGTCAATGAGCAGTTCTTC,TRBJ2-1,-,TRBV20-1,few
CSATGLANNEQFF,TGCAGTGCTACCGGACTAGCGAACAATGAGCAGTTCTTC,TRBJ2-1,TRBD2,TRBV20-1,many
CASSQDWVGLPYEQYF,TGTGCCAGCAGCCAAGATTGGGTAGGACTCCCCTACGAGCAGTACTTC,TRBJ2-7,-,TRBV7-9,few
CASSSAGQYQETQYF,TGTGCCAGCAGTTCCGCGGGACAGTACCAAGAGACCCAGTACTTC,TRBJ2-5,-,TRBV28,many
CSARPIAGENYEQYF,TGCAGTGCGAGACCAATAGCGGGAGAGAACTACGAGCAGTACTTC,TRBJ2-7,TRBD2,TRBV20-1,-
CASSDVGHGTDTQYF,TGTGCCAGCAGTGATGTGGGACACGGGACAGATACGCAGTATTTT,TRBJ2-3,-,TRBV25-1,-
CASSLGRSGRGQFF,TGTGCCAGCAGCTTAGGGCGGAGCGGAAGGGGGCAGTTCTTC,TRBJ2-1,-,TRBV7-2,few
CASSYVRGTPNTEAFF,TGTGCCAGCAGTTACGTTAGGGGCACCCCGAACACTGAAGCTTTCTTT,TRBJ1-1,-,TRBV6-1,-
CASRISMSTEAFF,TGTGCCAGCAGGATAAGTATGAGCACTGAAGCTTTCTTT,TRBJ1-1,-,TRBV6-2/TRBV6-3,-
CASSSHRGMVNEQYF,TGTGCCAGCAGCTCCCACAGGGGGATGGTAAATGAGCAGTACTTC,TRBJ2-7,TRBD1,TRBV7-9,-
CSARVRRVATYNEQFF,TGCAGTGCTAGAGTTCGAAGGGTAGCGACCTACAATGAGCAGTTCTTC,TRBJ2-1,-,TRBV20-1,-
CASSLGSFADTQYF,TGTGCCAGCAGTTTAGGGAGTTTCGCAGATACGCAGTATTTT,TRBJ2-3,-,TRBV27,many
CASSFGASGAQETQYF,TGTGCCAGCAGTTTTGGGGCTAGCGGGGCTCAAGAGACCCAGTACTTC,TRBJ2-5,TRBD2,TRBV28,many
CASSLNTGTDTQYF,TGTGCCAGCTCACTCAACACGGGTACAGATACGCAGTATTTT,TRBJ2-3,-,TRBV18,-
CTMWGASDNSYNEQFF,TGCACCATGTGGGGGGCTAGCGACAACTCCTACAATGAGCAGTTCTTC,TRBJ2-1,-,TRBV20-1,few
CASSGTAVTQYF,TGTGCCAGCAGCGGGACGGCAGTTACGCAGTATTTT,TRBJ2-3,-,TRBV7-2,-
CSATLPCGKETQYF,TGCAGTGCTACCCTGCCCTGCGGGAAGGAGACCCAGTACTTC,TRBJ2-5,-,TRBV20-1,once
CASSEAGDRISGYTF,TGTGCCAGCAGTGAAGCGGGAGACAGGATTTCTGGCTACACCTTC,TRBJ1-2,-,TRBV2,-
CASRYLAGHYEQYF,TGTGCCAGCAGGTATTTAGCGGGCCACTACGAGCAGTACTTC,TRBJ2-7,TRBD2,TRBV28,-
CASSDSTGGGQFF,TGTGCCAGCAGTGACTCTACGGGGGGTGGGCAGTTCTTC,TRBJ2-1,TRBD2,TRBV6-4,-
CGTMAYNEQFF,TGTGGCACTATGGCATACAATGAGCAGTTCTTC,TRBJ2-1,-,TRBV7-9,few
CACSAGVGEQFF,-,TRBJ2-7,-,TRBV28,-
CASSWRLDSYEQYF,TGTGCCAGCAGTTGGAGACTAGATTCGTACGAGCAGTATTTT,TRBJ2-3,-,TRBV27,-
CSSQVGQGSQPQHF,TGCAGTTCACAAGTCGGCCAGGGAAGTCAGCCCCAGCATTTT,TRBJ1-5,-,TRBV20-1,many
CASSANGLAGVNEQFF,TGTGCCAGCAGTGCGAACGGACTAGCGGGAGTTAATGAGCAGTTCTTC,TRBJ2-1,TRBD2,TRBV2,-
CASSYREMWRGYTF,TGTGCCAGCAGTTACAGGGAGATGTGGCGTGGCTACACCTTC,TRBJ1-2,-,TRBV28,few
CASSKGHYKQYF,TGTGCCAGCAGTAAGGGACACTACAAGCAGTACTTC,TRBJ2-7,-,TRBV6-1,-
CASSPQQGLNEQYF,TGTGCCAGCAGTCCACAACAGGGATTGAACGAGCAGTACTTC,TRBJ2-7,-,TRBV27,many
CASSINQGAGQPQHF,TGTGCCAGCAGTATAAATCAGGGGGCGGGTCAGCCCCAGCATTTT,TRBJ1-5,TRBD1,TRBV12-3/TRBV12-4,few
CASSLLAIAYEQYF,TGTGCCAGCAGTTTACTAGCGATTGCCTACGAGCAGTACTTC,TRBJ2-7,-,TRBV28,-
CAISGPGAEISTDTQYF,TGTGCCATCAGTGGGCCGGGAGCCGAGATTAGCACAGATACGCAGTATTTT,TRBJ2-3,-,TRBV10-3,few